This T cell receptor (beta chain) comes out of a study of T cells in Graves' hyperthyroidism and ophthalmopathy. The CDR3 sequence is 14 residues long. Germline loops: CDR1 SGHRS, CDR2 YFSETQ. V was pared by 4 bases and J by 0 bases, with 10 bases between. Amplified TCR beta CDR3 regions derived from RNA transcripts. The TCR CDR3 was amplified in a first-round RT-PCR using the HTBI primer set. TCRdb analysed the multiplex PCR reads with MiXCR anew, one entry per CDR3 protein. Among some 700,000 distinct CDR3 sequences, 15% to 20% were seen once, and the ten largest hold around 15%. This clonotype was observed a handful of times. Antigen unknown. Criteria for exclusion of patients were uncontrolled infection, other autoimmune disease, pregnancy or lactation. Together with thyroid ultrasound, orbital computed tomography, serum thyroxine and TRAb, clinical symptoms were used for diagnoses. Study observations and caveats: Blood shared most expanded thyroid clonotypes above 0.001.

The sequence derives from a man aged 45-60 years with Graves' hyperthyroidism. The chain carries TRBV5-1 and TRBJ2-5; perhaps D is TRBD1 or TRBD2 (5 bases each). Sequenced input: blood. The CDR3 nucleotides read TGCGCCAGCAGCCGAAGAGGGGACCAAGAGACCCAGTACTTC. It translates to CASSRRGDQETQYF.